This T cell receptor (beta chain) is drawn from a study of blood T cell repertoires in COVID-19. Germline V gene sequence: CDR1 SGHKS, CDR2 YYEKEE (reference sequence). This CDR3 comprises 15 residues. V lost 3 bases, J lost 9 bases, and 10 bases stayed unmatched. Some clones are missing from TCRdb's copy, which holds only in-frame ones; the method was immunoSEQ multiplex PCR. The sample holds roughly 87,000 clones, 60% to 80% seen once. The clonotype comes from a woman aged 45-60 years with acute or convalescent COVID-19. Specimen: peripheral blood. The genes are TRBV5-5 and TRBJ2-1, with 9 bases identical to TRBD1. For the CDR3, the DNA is TGTGCCAGCAGCTATACCGGGACAGGGCGAGGTGAGCAGTTCTTC. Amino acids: CASSYTGTGRGEQFF.